This entry features one TCR beta chain sequence. Combining a sample-barcoded 5' primer with a J-beta primer mix, a second PCR ran for about 7 to 11 cycles. Tagging of each cDNA molecule was performed by a template-switch adaptor with 12 random nucleotides. All samples yielded 2.5 million or more CDR3-containing paired-end reads. TCRdb called the 5' RACE reads again in MiXCR, with one record for every CDR3 protein. The table lists about 1,500,000 distinct CDR3 sequences, roughly 40% of them singletons, with 6.5% to 10% in the top ten. The CDR3 spans 13 residues. Trimming left V 3 bases short and J 3 bases short, with 8 bases between. This sample was included in a study of blood T cells in healthy people across ages.

Sequencing was carried out using blood. The source is a woman under 30 in good health. The chain uses TRBV12-3 or TRBV12-4 and TRBJ2-5; D is possibly TRBD1 or TRBD2 (5 bases each). The CDR3 protein is CASSFMGEETQYF. In DNA, the CDR3 is TGTGCCAGCAGTTTTATGGGGGAAGAGACCCAGTACTTC.